This TCR beta chain was recovered during a study of identical twins. With 3 bases removed from V and 4 bases from J, the gap between germline ends came to 12 bases. Germline CDR1 MNHEY, CDR2 SMNVEV (reference sequence). The CDR3 covers 15 residues. The table lists this clonotype with a few counts. Its antigen remains unidentified. It was template switching that added a universal primer site, and there were unique molecular identifiers on the cDNA. TCRdb recomputed calls from the 5' RACE reads with MiXCR, one row per CDR3 protein. The sample holds under 400,000 distinct CDR3 sequences, roughly 9% seen once. Overall study findings and caveats: Cord blood's abundant beta clonotypes had fewer insertions, unlike memory repertoires.

This clonotype originated in a woman in her 50s in good health. The chain couples TRBV27 to TRBJ2-2, with D tentatively TRBD2 (5 bases). The specimen was naive T cells sorted from blood. The CDR3 bases are TGTGCCAGCAGTTTGCGGCTAGCTAGCACCGGGGAGCTGTTTTTT. Its translation is CASSLRLASTGELFF.